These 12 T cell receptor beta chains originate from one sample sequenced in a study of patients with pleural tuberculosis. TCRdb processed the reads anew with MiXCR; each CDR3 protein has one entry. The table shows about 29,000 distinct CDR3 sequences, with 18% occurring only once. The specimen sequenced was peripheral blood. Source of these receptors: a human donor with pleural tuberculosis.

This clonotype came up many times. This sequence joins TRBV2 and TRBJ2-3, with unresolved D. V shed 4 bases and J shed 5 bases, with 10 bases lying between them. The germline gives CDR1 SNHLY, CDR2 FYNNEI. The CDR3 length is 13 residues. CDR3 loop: CASSVYSGDTQYF. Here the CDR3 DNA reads TGTGCCAGCAGTGTTTATTCCGGAGATACGCAGTATTTT.

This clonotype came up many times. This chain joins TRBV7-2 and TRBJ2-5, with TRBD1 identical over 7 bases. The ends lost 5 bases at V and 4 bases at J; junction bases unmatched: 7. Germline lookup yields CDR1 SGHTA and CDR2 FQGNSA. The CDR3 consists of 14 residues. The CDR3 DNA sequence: TGTGCCAGCAGCGCCCGACAGGGACGAGAGACCCAGTACTTC. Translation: CASSARQGRETQYF.

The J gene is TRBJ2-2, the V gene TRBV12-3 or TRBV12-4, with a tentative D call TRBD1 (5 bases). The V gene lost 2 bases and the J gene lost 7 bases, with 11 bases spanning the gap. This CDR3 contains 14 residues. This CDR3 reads CASSLRGFGGELFF. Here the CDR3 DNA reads TGTGCCAGCAGTTTAAGGGGATTTGGCGGGGAGCTGTTTTTT.

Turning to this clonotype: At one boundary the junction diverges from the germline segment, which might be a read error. DNA for the CDR3: TGTGCCACCAGTGATCTGTCCGGCTACAGTGAGCAGTTCTTC. This codes for CATSDLSGYSEQFF. This rearrangement joins TRBV24-1 to TRBJ2-1; D not certain. The CDR3 has 14 amino acids. In germline, CDR1 is KGHDR, CDR2 SFDVKD.

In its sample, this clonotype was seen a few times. CDR3 in DNA: TGTGCCAGCAGTGAAGCTATGCCGGACTACGAGCAGTACTTC. Translated, it gives CASSEAMPDYEQYF. This rearrangement joins TRBV2 to TRBJ2-7; D remains ambiguous. Trimming pared 0 bases from V and 3 bases from J, leaving 9 bases between. Germline V CDR1 and CDR2: SNHLY, FYNNEI. CDR3 length: 14 amino acids. The whole variable domain, remainder taken from reference TRBV2 and TRBJ2-7, is EPEVTQTPSHQVTQMGQEVILRCVPISNHLYFYWYRQILGQKVEFLVSFYNNEISEKSEIFDDQFSVERPDGSNFTLKIRSTKLEDSAMYFCASSEAMPDYEQYFGPGTRLTVT.

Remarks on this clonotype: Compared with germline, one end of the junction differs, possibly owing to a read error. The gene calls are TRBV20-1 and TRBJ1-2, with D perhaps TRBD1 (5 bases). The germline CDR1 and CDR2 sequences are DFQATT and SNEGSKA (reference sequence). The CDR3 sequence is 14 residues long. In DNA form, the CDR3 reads TGCAGTGCCCGGCCCCCACCCGGGGGGTATGGCTACAACTTC. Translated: CSARPPPGGYGYNF.

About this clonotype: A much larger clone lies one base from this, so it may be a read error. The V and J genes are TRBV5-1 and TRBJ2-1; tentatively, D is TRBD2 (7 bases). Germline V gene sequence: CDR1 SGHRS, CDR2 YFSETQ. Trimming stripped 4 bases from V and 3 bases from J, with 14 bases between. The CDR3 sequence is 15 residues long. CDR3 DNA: TGCGCCAGCAGCGCGGGGGCAGGGGTCTACAATGAGCAGTTCTTC. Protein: CASSAGAGVYNEQFF.

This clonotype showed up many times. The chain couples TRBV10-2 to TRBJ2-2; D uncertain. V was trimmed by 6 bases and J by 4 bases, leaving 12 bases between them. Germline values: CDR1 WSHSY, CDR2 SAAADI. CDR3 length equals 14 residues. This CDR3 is CASRGSPPTGELFF. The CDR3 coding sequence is TGCGCCAGCAGAGGGTCTCCCCCCACCGGGGAGCTGTTTTTT.

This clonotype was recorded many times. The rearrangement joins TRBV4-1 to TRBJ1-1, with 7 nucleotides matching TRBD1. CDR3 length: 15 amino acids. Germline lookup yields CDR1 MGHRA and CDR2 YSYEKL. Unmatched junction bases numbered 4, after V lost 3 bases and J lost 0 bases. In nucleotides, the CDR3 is TGCGCCAGCAGCCAGAGGGACAGCGTGAACACTGAAGCTTTCTTT. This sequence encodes CASSQRDSVNTEAFF.

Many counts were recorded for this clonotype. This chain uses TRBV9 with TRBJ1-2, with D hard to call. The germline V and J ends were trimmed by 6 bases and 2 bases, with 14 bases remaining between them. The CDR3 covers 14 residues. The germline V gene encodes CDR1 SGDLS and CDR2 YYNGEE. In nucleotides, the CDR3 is TGTGCCAGCACCTCAGCGGATCTAAACTATGGCTACACCTTC. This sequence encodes CASTSADLNYGYTF. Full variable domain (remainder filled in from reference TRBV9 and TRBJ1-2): DSGVTQTPKHLITATGQRVTLRCSPRSGDLSVYWYQQSLDQGLQFLIQYYNGEERAKGNILERFSAQQFPDLHSELNLSSLELGDSALYFCASTSADLNYGYTFGSGTRLTVV.

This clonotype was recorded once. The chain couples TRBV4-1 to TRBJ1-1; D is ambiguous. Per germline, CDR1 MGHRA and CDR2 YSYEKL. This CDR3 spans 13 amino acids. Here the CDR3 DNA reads TGCGTCGGCAGCCAAGATCCTGGGACTGAAGCTTTCTTT. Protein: CVGSQDPGTEAFF.

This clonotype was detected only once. As DNA, the CDR3 is TGTGCCAGCAGCGAAGCGGGAGGCACCTACGAGCAGTACTTC. It specifies CASSEAGGTYEQYF. The gene calls are TRBV7-8 and TRBJ2-7; 9 bases map to TRBD2. The ends lost 5 bases at V and 2 bases at J; junction bases unmatched: 4. The CDR3 consists of 14 residues. Per the germline V gene, CDR1 is SGHVS and CDR2 is FQNEAQ. The entire variable domain, with the rest obtained from reference TRBV7-8 and TRBJ2-7, is as follows: GAGVSQSPRYKVAKRGQDVALRCDPISGHVSLFWYQQALGQGPEFLTYFQNEAQLDKSGLPSDRFFAERPEGSVSTLKIQRTQQEDSAVYLCASSEAGGTYEQYFGPGTRLTVT.